This T cell receptor (beta chain) emerged from a study of regulatory T cells in long-lasting Graves disease. The time point here: newly diagnosed GD, antithyroid drugs for less than 3 months. Generation of the TCR library employed RNA extracted from PBMCs. V was trimmed by 6 bases and J by 1 base, leaving 12 bases between them. There are 14 residues in the CDR3. This clonotype was counted at least ten times. Its antigen is unknown. Study-wide points: The persistent group shared 3,000 or so public clonotypes, more than the approximately 970 shared by new patients. Few sampled subjects may have lowered accuracy.

Arm-PCR of CDR3 regions and iRepertoire HTBI primers were the basis on which TCR beta libraries were built. MiXCR, applied by TCRdb to the multiplex PCR reads, yields one record per CDR3 protein. The sample has 250,000 to 300,000 distinct CDR3 sequences, approximately 18% seen once; the top ten hold 14%. The sample also formed part of further work on T cells in Graves' hyperthyroidism and ophthalmopathy. In that study: Thyroid ultrasound and orbital computed tomography, with clinical symptoms and serum thyroxine and TRAb, informed diagnoses.

Sequenced here: peripheral blood mononuclear cells (PBMCs), sampled at new diagnosis, from a patient treated with antithyroid drugs. This chain joins TRBV12-3 or TRBV12-4 and TRBJ1-1, with a tentative D call TRBD1 (5 bases). This clonotype was sampled from a young woman with Graves disease. CDR3 nucleotide sequence: TGTGCCAGCAGCTCCGGGACGAGGAACACTGAAGCTTTCTTT. The encoded protein is CASSSGTRNTEAFF.